Shown below are 23 T cell receptor beta chains from a single sample sequenced in a study of T cell responses to AZD1222 COVID-19 vaccine. Method: immunoSEQ multiplex PCR; TCRdb's copy keeps in-frame clones and lacks some. The sample records about 76,000 clones, around nine tenths being singletons. This specimen was peripheral blood, taken on day 0 of AZD1222 vaccination. These receptors were collected from an adult in good health.

The rearrangement uses TRBV12-3 or TRBV12-4 and TRBJ2-7; D unresolved. The CDR3 is 13 amino acids. V was pared by 3 bases and J by 5 bases, with 11 bases between. The CDR3 nucleotides are TGTGCCAGCAGTTTTGCCGGGTCCAACGAGCAGTACGTC. Its protein product is CASSFAGSNEQYV.

This rearrangement joins TRBV7-9 to TRBJ1-1, with 8 bases aligning to TRBD1. The V segment lost 5 bases and the J segment 4 bases; nucleotides outside the gene matches: 6. The length of the CDR3 is 14 residues. Germline V gives CDR1 SEHNR, CDR2 FQNEAQ (reference sequence). The CDR3 bases are TGTGCCAGCAGCCGACAGGGGTGGATCACTGAAGCTTTCTTT. It specifies CASSRQGWITEAFF.

This sequence joins TRBV5-4 and TRBJ2-5; possibly TRBD2 for D (5 bases). V was trimmed by 4 bases and J by 5 bases, leaving 15 bases between them. CDR1 and CDR2 from the germline V gene are SGHNT and YYREEE (reference sequence). The CDR3 totals 14 residues. The CDR3 coding sequence is TGTGCCAGCAGCAGGGAGCCCATTGGGGAGACCCAGTACTTC. It codes for CASSREPIGETQYF.

This clone has a handful of counts. The chain recombines TRBV6-2 or TRBV6-3 with TRBJ1-2; 7 bases align to TRBD1. V lost 3 bases and J lost 3; bases outside the gene matches: 1. The CDR3 extends over 13 amino acids. The germline CDR1 and CDR2 sequences are MNHEY and SVGEGT. In DNA, the CDR3 is TGTGCCAGCAGTTATACAGGGGACTATGGCTACACCTTC. Its protein is CASSYTGDYGYTF.

This chain connects TRBV18 to TRBJ1-1; D is unresolved. This CDR3 has 12 residues. Looked up from germline, CDR1 is KGHSH and CDR2 is LQKENI. V shed 1 base and J shed 8 bases, with 8 bases lying between them. CDR3 in amino acids: CASSPREAEAFF. The CDR3 region has the DNA TGTGCCAGCTCACCACGCGAGGCCGAAGCTTTCTTT.

V usage is TRBV5-1 and J usage is TRBJ2-1; TRBD2 is a possible D gene (6 bases). The V end was cut by 3 bases, the J end by 5 bases, with 24 bases between. This CDR3 has 18 residues. CDR1 SGHRS and CDR2 YFSETQ come from the germline V gene. For the CDR3, the DNA is TGCGCCAGCAGCTCGGGACTCAAGCTGAGGCATGAGGACAATGAGCAGTTCTTC. Translated: CASSSGLKLRHEDNEQFF.

Details on this clone: One junction end disagrees with the germline gene, perhaps due to a read error. The chain links TRBV7-6 to TRBJ2-7; 7 bases match TRBD2. Germline assignment: CDR1 SGHVS and CDR2 FNYEAQ. This CDR3 contains 16 residues. CDR3 DNA: TGTGCCAGCAGCGACGGGTTCGGTATTGTGGGAGGGCCGAGGTTCTTC. Amino acids: CASSDGFGIVGGPRFF.

The V gene is TRBV19, the J gene TRBJ1-1; possible D gene TRBD1, 6 bases. Deletions cut 0 bases from V and 5 bases from J, with 10 bases between. Germline CDR1 reads LNHDA; CDR2 reads SQIVND (reference sequence). The CDR3 has 14 amino acids. The CDR3 DNA reads TGTGCCAGTAGTATAGAAGGGGGACGGACTGAAGCTTTCTTT. Protein sequence: CASSIEGGRTEAFF.

CDR3 sequence reads: CASRQQAAGGFF. In DNA form, the CDR3 reads TGTGCCAGCAGACAGCAAGCCGCGGGGGGTTTCTTT. V and J are TRBV27 and TRBJ1-1; D is perhaps TRBD1 (5 bases). Germline assignment: CDR1 MNHEY and CDR2 SMNVEV (reference sequence). Between the trimmed V and J ends, which lost 6 bases and 13 bases, there was a span of 18 bases. The CDR3 covers 12 residues.

This chain connects TRBV5-1 to TRBJ1-1, with no clear D. V dropped 2 bases and J dropped 1 base, with 12 bases sitting between them. This CDR3 has 15 amino acids. CDR1 is SGHRS, CDR2 YFSETQ, per germline. The CDR3, as DNA: TGCGCCAGCAGCTTCTCTCCCACGGGGAACACTGAAGCTTTCTTT. Amino acids: CASSFSPTGNTEAFF. Variable domain in full (rest from reference TRBV5-1 and TRBJ1-1): KAGVTQTPRYLIKTRGQQVTLSCSPISGHRSVSWYQQTPGQGLQFLFEYFSETQRNKGNFPGRFSGRQFSNSRSEMNVSTLELGDSALYLCASSFSPTGNTEAFFGQGTRLTVV.

The genes are TRBV6-4 and TRBJ1-3; no definite D call. The CDR3 has 14 amino acids. Trimming took off 11 bases at V and 0 bases at J, with 14 bases between the two ends. Germline V lookup: CDR1 MRHNA, CDR2 SNTAGT. As DNA, the CDR3 is TGTGCCTGCCGCTCCTGTCTCTCTGGAAACACCATATATTTT. The encoded protein is CACRSCLSGNTIYF.

In nucleotides, the CDR3 is TGCGCCAGCAGCCGAGGACAGGGGGCGCAGCTTAATGAAAAACTGTTTTTT. Its protein is CASSRGQGAQLNEKLFF. The chain recombines TRBV5-1 with TRBJ1-4, with 11 nucleotides matching TRBD1. CDR1 and CDR2 (germline): SGHRS, YFSETQ. The CDR3 covers 17 residues. After removal of 4 bases from V and 4 bases from J, the junction contained 9 bases not matched to a gene.

The chain employs TRBV7-2 and TRBJ1-1, with D perhaps matching TRBD1 (5 bases). This CDR3 is built from 14 residues. Germline CDR1 and CDR2: SGHTA and FQGNSA. The V and J ends lost 1 base and 6 bases respectively, with 12 bases between them. DNA of the CDR3: TGTGCCAGCAGCTTAGGGGGAGGGGTAGCTGAAGCTTTCTTT. Protein sequence: CASSLGGGVAEAFF.

V and J are TRBV4-2 and TRBJ2-7; 9 positions match TRBD2. With 1 base clipped from V and 3 bases from J, the junction kept 7 bases outside the gene matches. The CDR3 has 16 amino acids. Germline CDR1 and CDR2: LGHNA and YNFKEQ. DNA of the CDR3: TGTGCCAGCAGCCAAGGTCCGGGACTAGCTGACTACGAGCAGTACTTC. Protein product: CASSQGPGLADYEQYF.

The chain joins TRBV4-2 to TRBJ1-5; the match to TRBD1 covers 7 bases. Germline CDR1 reads LGHNA; CDR2 reads YNFKEQ. The trim removed 0 bases at V and 1 base at J, leaving 0 bases unmatched. CDR3 length: 15 residues. The CDR3 here is CASSQEGQSNQPQHF. CDR3 coding DNA: TGTGCCAGCAGCCAAGAGGGACAGAGCAATCAGCCCCAGCATTTT.

This clone was picked up a small number of times. The chain combines TRBV7-6 with TRBJ1-6; 9 positions match TRBD1. CDR3 size: 14 residues. Per the germline V gene, CDR1 is SGHVS and CDR2 is FNYEAQ. The trim removed 3 bases at V and 9 bases at J, leaving 3 bases unmatched. The CDR3 here is CASSFGQGTSPLHF. The CDR3 DNA follows: TGTGCCAGCAGCTTCGGACAGGGGACTTCACCCCTCCACTTT. The full variable domain, in which reference TRBV7-6 and TRBJ1-6 provide the parts outside the CDR3, is GAGVSQSPRYKVTKRGQDVALRCDPISGHVSLYWYRQALGQGPEFLTYFNYEAQQDKSGLPNDRFSAERPEGSISTLTIQRTEQRDSAMYRCASSFGQGTSPLHFGNGTRLTVT.

CDR3 in amino acids: CASSPGTGEYNQPQHF. The CDR3 bases are TGCGCCAGCAGCCCCGGGACAGGGGAATACAATCAGCCCCAGCATTTT. The rearrangement uses TRBV5-1 and TRBJ1-5; 10 bases agree with TRBD1. The CDR3 runs to 16 residues. Per germline, CDR1 SGHRS and CDR2 YFSETQ. Trimming took 4 bases from V and 3 from J; bases not matched to a gene: 7. Together with reference TRBV5-1 and TRBJ1-5, the CDR3 gives the full variable domain: KAGVTQTPRYLIKTRGQQVTLSCSPISGHRSVSWYQQTPGQGLQFLFEYFSETQRNKGNFPGRFSGRQFSNSRSEMNVSTLELGDSALYLCASSPGTGEYNQPQHFGDGTRLSIL.

The chain carries TRBV6-6 and TRBJ2-2; D is tentatively TRBD1 or TRBD2 (5 bases each). The V end lost 10 bases, the J end lost 0 bases, and 9 bases lay between the germline ends. In germline, CDR1 is MNHNY, CDR2 SVGAGI (reference sequence). There are 13 residues in the CDR3. The CDR3 DNA reads TGTGCCACTAGCAGGGCGAACACCGGGGAGCTGTTTTTT. It specifies CATSRANTGELFF.

The chain carries TRBV4-1 and TRBJ2-1; TRBD2 agrees at 7 bases. The CDR3 consists of 15 residues. CDR1 MGHRA and CDR2 YSYEKL come from the germline V gene. The V and J ends lost 8 bases and 7 bases, in that order; junction bases with no gene match: 14. The CDR3 DNA is TGCGCCAGCCAGCGGTCCCTAGCGGTACCGAATGAGCAGTTCTTC. It codes for CASQRSLAVPNEQFF.

The CDR3 DNA is TGTGCCAGCAGCTTGGGGACTAGCGGGGGCGAGGATACGCAGTATTTT. This gives the protein CASSLGTSGGEDTQYF. V is TRBV5-4 and J is TRBJ2-3; TRBD2 agrees at 13 bases. The germline gives CDR1 SGHNT, CDR2 YYREEE (reference sequence). V lost 0 bases, J lost 6 bases, and 4 bases stayed unmatched. There are 16 residues in the CDR3.

J is TRBJ1-1 and V is TRBV7-2; D not certain. CDR3 length equals 13 residues. Germline V gene sequence: CDR1 SGHTA, CDR2 FQGNSA. V lost 3 bases and J lost 3, with 8 bases in between. Written as DNA, the CDR3 is TGTGCCAGCAGCTTCTCCACAGACACTGAAGCTTTCTTT. This sequence encodes CASSFSTDTEAFF. Complete variable domain (other parts from reference TRBV7-2 and TRBJ1-1): GAGVSQSPSNKVTEKGKDVELRCDPISGHTALYWYRQSLGQGLEFLIYFQGNSAPDKSGLPSDRFSAERTGGSVSTLTIQRTQQEDSAVYLCASSFSTDTEAFFGQGTRLTVV.

This chain uses TRBV28 with TRBJ1-4; D is undetermined. Trimming removed 5 bases at V and 4 bases at J, with 14 bases between. The CDR3 has 15 residues. Germline values: CDR1 MDHEN, CDR2 SYDVKM. The CDR3 sequence: CASSPGEGSNEKLFF. The CDR3 bases are TGTGCCAGCAGTCCCGGGGAGGGCAGTAATGAAAAACTGTTTTTT. Combining the CDR3 with reference TRBV28 and TRBJ1-4 gives the whole variable domain DVKVTQSSRYLVKRTGEKVFLECVQDMDHENMFWYRQDPGLGLRLIYFSYDVKMKEKGDIPEGYSVSREKKERFSLILESASTNQTSMYLCASSPGEGSNEKLFFGSGTQLSVL.

This sequence joins TRBV24-1 and TRBJ1-2; 10 nucleotides match TRBD1. Germline V gene data show CDR1 as KGHDR and CDR2 as SFDVKD. CDR3 length: 17 residues. V lost 2 bases to trimming and J lost 0 bases; unmatched junction nucleotides: 5. The CDR3 DNA reads TGTGCCACCAGTGATTCCGGGACAGGGGCTTCTAACTATGGCTACACCTTC. It codes for CATSDSGTGASNYGYTF.